This TCR beta chain was captured by sequencing in a study of Graves' ophthalmopathy and Graves' hyperthyroidism. The wider study: Pretreatment peripheral blood was obtained at initial diagnosis. Study-level results: The 13-signature model separated ophthalmopathy from stable hyperthyroidism at almost 90% sensitivity and approximately 79% specificity.

This clonotype was seen at least ten times. Antigen: not known. Germline V gene lookup returns CDR1 DFQATT and CDR2 SNEGSKA (reference sequence). V was trimmed by 4 bases and J by 10 bases, leaving 10 bases between them. The CDR3 is 10 residues long. Pregnancy or lactation, uncontrolled infections and other autoimmune diseases were grounds for excluding patients. The study amplified TCR beta CDR3 regions using RNA transcripts. First-round RT-PCR used HTBI primers; second-round multiplex PCR followed. TCRdb called the multiplex PCR reads again in MiXCR, with one record for every CDR3 protein. The repertoire consists of about 620,000 distinct CDR3 sequences, with 20% to 25% occurring once and the leading ten covering around 7%.

The TCR comes from a young woman with stable Graves' hyperthyroidism. Some clones in this sample may be carry-over from other donors' samples. The sequenced sample consisted of peripheral blood. The J gene is TRBJ1-1, the V gene TRBV20-1; tentatively, D is TRBD1 (6 bases). The CDR3 reads CSANRVVAFF. The CDR3 coding sequence is TGCAGTGCTAACAGGGTTGTAGCTTTCTTT.